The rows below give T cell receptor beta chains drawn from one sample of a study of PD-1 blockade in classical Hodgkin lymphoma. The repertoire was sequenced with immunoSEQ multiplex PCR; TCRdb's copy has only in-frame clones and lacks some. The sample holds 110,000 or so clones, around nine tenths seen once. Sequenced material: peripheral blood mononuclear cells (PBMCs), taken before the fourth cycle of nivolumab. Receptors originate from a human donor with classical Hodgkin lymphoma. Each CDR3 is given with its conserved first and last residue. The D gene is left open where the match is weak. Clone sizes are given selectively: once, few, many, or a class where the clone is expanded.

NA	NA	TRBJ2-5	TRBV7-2	TGTGCCAGCACTACGGGGCTGGAGACCCAGTACTTC	CASTTGLETQYF
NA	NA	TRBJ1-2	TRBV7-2	TGTGCCAGCACCTACGGGACTCCCGGCTACACCTTC	CASTYGTPGYTF
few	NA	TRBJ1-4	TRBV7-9	TGTGCCAGCAGCCCAGCCATGGCAACTAATGAAAAACTGTTTTTT	CASSPAMATNEKLFF
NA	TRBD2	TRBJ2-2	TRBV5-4	TGTGCCAGCAGCCTCGGGACTAGCGGGAGCTACACCGGGGAGCTGTTTTTT	CASSLGTSGSYTGELFF
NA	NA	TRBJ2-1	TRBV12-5	TGTGCTAGTGGTTTGGCTGGGGCAGCGGGTGAGCAGTTCTTC	CASGLAGAAGEQFF
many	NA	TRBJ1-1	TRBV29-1	TGCAGCGTTGATAGGGGGGATGAAGCTTTCTTT	CSVDRGDEAFF
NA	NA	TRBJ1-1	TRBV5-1	TGCGCCAGCAGGGAAAGGGGAGTGAACACTGAAGCTTTCTTT	CASRERGVNTEAFF
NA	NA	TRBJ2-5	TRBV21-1	TGTGCCAGCACCCAAAACGGACTAGCGGGAGATCGGGGCCCGAAGACCCAGTACTTC	CASTQNGLAGDRGPKTQYF
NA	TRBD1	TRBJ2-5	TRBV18	TGTGCCAGCTCACCAGGGACAGGGCCGGAGACCCAGTACTTC	CASSPGTGPETQYF
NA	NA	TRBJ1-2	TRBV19	TGTGCCAGTAGTATTATCTACAGGAACTATGGCTACACCTTC	CASSIIYRNYGYTF
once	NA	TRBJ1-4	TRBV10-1	TGCGCCAGCAGTGAGGGGGGGAATGAAAAACTGTTTTTT	CASSEGGNEKLFF
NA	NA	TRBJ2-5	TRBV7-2	TGTGCCAGCAGCGTTGGGGGGGGCCGCACCCAGTACTTC	CASSVGGGRTQYF
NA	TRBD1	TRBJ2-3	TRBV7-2	TGTGCCAGCAGCCCCAGGACAGGGGGTATAGCAGATACGCAGTATTTT	CASSPRTGGIADTQYF
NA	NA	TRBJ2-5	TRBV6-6	TGTGCCAGCAGCTCAGGACGCACAGGGCGCCAAGAGACCCAGTACTTC	CASSSGRTGRQETQYF
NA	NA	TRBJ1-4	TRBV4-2	TGTGCCAGCAGCCAAGATATCAAGGGATTTAGCGAAAAACTGTTTTTT	CASSQDIKGFSEKLFF
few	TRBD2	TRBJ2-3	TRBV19	TGTGCCAGTAGTATAGTAACTAGCGGGAGCTTCGGGGGGACAGATACGCAGTATTTT	CASSIVTSGSFGGTDTQYF
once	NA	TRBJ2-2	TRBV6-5	TGTGCCAGCAGTTACGAGGGTGGCCAGGGGGAGCTGTTTTTT	CASSYEGGQGELFF
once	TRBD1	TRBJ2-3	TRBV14	TGTGCCAGCAGCCAAGACGAGACAGGGGGCTTTAGAGATACGCAGTATTTT	CASSQDETGGFRDTQYF
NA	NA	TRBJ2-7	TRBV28	TGTGCCAGCAGACTCGGGACCTACGAGCAGTACTTC	CASRLGTYEQYF
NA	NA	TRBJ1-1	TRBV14	TGTGCCAGCAGCCAAGATCTGGGGTTGAACACTGAAGCTTTCTTT	CASSQDLGLNTEAFF
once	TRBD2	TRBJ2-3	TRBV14	TGTGCCAGCAGCCTCGAGACTAGCGGGAGTGGAGATACGCAGTATTTT	CASSLETSGSGDTQYF
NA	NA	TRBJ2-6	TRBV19	TGTGCCAGTAGAGTAGCCAGCTCTGGGGCCAACGTCCTGACTTTC	CASRVASSGANVLTF
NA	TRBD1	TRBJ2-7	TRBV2	TGTGCCAGCGGACAGTTGGACAGGATTGAGTACGAGCAGTACTTC	CASGQLDRIEYEQYF
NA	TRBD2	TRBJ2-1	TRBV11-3	TGTGCCAGCAGCTTAAGCAAGATTGGACTAGCGGATACCAATGAGCAGTTCTTC	CASSLSKIGLADTNEQFF
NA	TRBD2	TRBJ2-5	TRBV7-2	TGTGCCAGCAGCCGCTCAGCGGGGGCTAGCAGGGAGACCCAGTACTTC	CASSRSAGASRETQYF
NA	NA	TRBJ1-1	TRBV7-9	TGTGCCAGCAGCTCCCCCACTTGGAGGGGCACTGAAGCTTTCTTT	CASSSPTWRGTEAFF
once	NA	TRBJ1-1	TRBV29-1	TGCAGCGTGGAGGGCAGGATGAACACTGAAGCTTTCTTT	CSVEGRMNTEAFF
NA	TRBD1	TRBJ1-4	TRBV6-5	TGTGCCAGCAGTCGGACAGGGGTCGAAAAACTGTTTTTT	CASSRTGVEKLFF
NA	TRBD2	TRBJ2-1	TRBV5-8	TGTGCCAGCAGCTTTCGCGGGGGGAGGGTTTACAATGAGCAGTTCTTC	CASSFRGGRVYNEQFF
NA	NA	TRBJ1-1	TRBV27	TGTGCCAGCAGTTTCCGTATGACCGCAGTTATGAACACTGAAGCTTTCTTT	CASSFRMTAVMNTEAFF
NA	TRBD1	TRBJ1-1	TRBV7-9	TGTGCCAGCAGCACCCGGGACAGGGGGCAACACACTGAAGCTTTCTTT	CASSTRDRGQHTEAFF
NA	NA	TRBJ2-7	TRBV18	TGTGCCAGCTCACCTTTTGAGGGCTACGAGCAGTACTTC	CASSPFEGYEQYF
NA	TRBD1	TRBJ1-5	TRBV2	TGTGCCAGCAGGATAGACAGGGGAAGCAATCAGCCCCAGCATTTT	CASRIDRGSNQPQHF
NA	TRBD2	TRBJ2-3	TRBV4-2	TGTGCCAGCAGCCACGGCCCAGCGGGGAGCACAGATACGCAGTATTTT	CASSHGPAGSTDTQYF
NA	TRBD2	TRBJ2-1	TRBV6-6	TGTGCCAGCAGTCCCCTAACTAGCGGGAGGGCTAATGAGCAGTTCTTC	CASSPLTSGRANEQFF
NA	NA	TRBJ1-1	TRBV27	TGTGCCAGCAAGGCGCGGTTTTGGGTGGGCATGAACACTGAAGCTTTCTTT	CASKARFWVGMNTEAFF
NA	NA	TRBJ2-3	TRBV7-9	TGTGCCAGCAGCTTAATCCTAGCCCATTCAGATACGCAGTATTTT	CASSLILAHSDTQYF
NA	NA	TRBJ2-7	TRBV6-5	TGTGCCAGCAGTTTCAACAGCGTAATAACCTACGAGCAGTACTTC	CASSFNSVITYEQYF
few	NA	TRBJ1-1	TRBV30	TGTGCCTGGAGTGTAGAGGGGTGGAACACTGAAGCTTTCTTT	CAWSVEGWNTEAFF
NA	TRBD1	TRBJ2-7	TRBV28	TGTGCCAGCAGATCGCCAGGGGGCGAGATCTACGAGCAGTACTTC	CASRSPGGEIYEQYF
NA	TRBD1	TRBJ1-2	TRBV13	TGTGCCAGCAGCCTTGGGACAGGAAACTATGGCTACACCTTC	CASSLGTGNYGYTF
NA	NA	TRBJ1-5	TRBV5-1	TGCGCCAGCAGTCCCAAGGGGGAGTCCCATCAGCCCCAGCATTTT	CASSPKGESHQPQHF
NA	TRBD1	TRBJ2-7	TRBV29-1	TGCAGCGGCCGGGACAGCACCTACGAGCAGTACTTC	CSGRDSTYEQYF
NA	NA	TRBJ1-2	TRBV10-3	TGTGCCATCCAATCCACAGGGATGGATGGCTACACCTTC	CAIQSTGMDGYTF
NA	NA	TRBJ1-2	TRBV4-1	TGCGCCAGCAGCCAAGCAGGTCTGGGTTATGGCTACACCTTC	CASSQAGLGYGYTF
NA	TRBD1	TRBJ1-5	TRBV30	TGTGCCTGGAGTGCGGGACAGGGGAAAAGACAGCCCCAGCATTTT	CAWSAGQGKRQPQHF
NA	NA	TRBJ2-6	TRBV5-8	TGTGCCAGCAGCTTAGATGGCCACTCTGGGGCCAACGTCCTGACTTTC	CASSLDGHSGANVLTF
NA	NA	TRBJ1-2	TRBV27	TGTGCCAGCAGTTTATCAGGGACTTCTTATGGCTACACCTTC	CASSLSGTSYGYTF
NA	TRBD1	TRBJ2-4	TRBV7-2	TGTGCCAGCAGCCAAAGTGACAGGGGGCTTTCGAAAAACATTCAGTACTTC	CASSQSDRGLSKNIQYF
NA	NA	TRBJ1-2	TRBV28	TGTGCCAGCAGACTACAGGGCGGGGGATCGAGATATGGCTACACCTTC	CASRLQGGGSRYGYTF
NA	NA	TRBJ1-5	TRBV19	TGTGCCAGTAGTATAGGGAGGGGTCGAGATCAGCCCCAGCATTTT	CASSIGRGRDQPQHF
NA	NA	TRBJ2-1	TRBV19	TGTGCCAGTAGTTTCGCGGCGGGGAGGCGGGATGAGCAGTTCTTC	CASSFAAGRRDEQFF
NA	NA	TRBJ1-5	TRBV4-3	TGCGCCAGCAGCCAAGGTCTCAATCAGCCCCAGCATTTT	CASSQGLNQPQHF